This passage covers 13 T cell receptor beta chains from one sample sequenced in a study of T-cell memory formation after mild COVID-19. TCRdb recomputed calls from the 5' RACE reads with MiXCR, one row per CDR3 protein. The data show approximately 430,000 distinct CDR3 sequences, about 25% seen once. The sample taken for sequencing was PBMCs or a T cell subset sorted from them (not recorded which). The source is an adult woman who had mild COVID-19 (a few samples of this study predate the infection). Cell type and time point are not known.

J is TRBJ1-3 and V is TRBV7-6; D not certain. From germline, CDR1 is SGHVS and CDR2 FNYEAQ. Trimming removed 4 bases at V and 4 bases at J, with 17 bases between. This CDR3 comprises 16 residues. CDR3 nucleotide sequence: TGTGCCAGCAGCTCCCTAGGCCGCGCTGGAGGAAACACCATATATTTT. Its protein is CASSSLGRAGGNTIYF. Full variable domain (remainder filled in from reference TRBV7-6 and TRBJ1-3): GAGVSQSPRYKVTKRGQDVALRCDPISGHVSLYWYRQALGQGPEFLTYFNYEAQQDKSGLPNDRFSAERPEGSISTLTIQRTEQRDSAMYRCASSSLGRAGGNTIYFGEGSWLTVV.

The rearrangement joins TRBV7-2 to TRBJ2-3; 7 bases match TRBD1. Losses at the gene ends were 9 bases for V and 0 bases for J; bases not matched to a gene: 12. The CDR3 runs to 16 residues. Germline values: CDR1 SGHTA, CDR2 FQGNSA. CDR3 coding DNA: TGTGCCAGAGGGGGCACCACGGGGCACAGCACAGATACGCAGTATTTT. This gives the protein CARGGTTGHSTDTQYF.

The CDR3: CAWSEVGPGTQYF. For the CDR3, the DNA is TGTGCCTGGAGTGAGGTGGGACCCGGGACCCAGTACTTC. The genes are TRBV30 and TRBJ2-5, with D tentatively TRBD1 or TRBD2 (5 bases each). V shed 1 base and J shed 7 bases, with 13 bases lying between them. This CDR3 spans 13 amino acids. Germline loops: CDR1 GTSNPN, CDR2 SVGIG (reference sequence).

This clonotype was seen only a few times. The genes are TRBV12-3 or TRBV12-4 and TRBJ2-7; D gene ambiguous. CDR3 length equals 14 residues. Trimming cost V 3 bases and J 3 bases, with 12 bases left between them. The CDR3 bases are TGTGCCAGCAGTTTTTCGACCGCCGTCTACGAGCAGTACTTC. As protein: CASSFSTAVYEQYF.

The chain recombines TRBV29-1 with TRBJ2-2; D perhaps matches TRBD1 (6 bases). CDR3 length: 13 residues. V lost 3 bases and J lost 2, with 7 bases in between. CDR1 is SQVTM and CDR2 is ANQGSEA in the germline V gene. The CDR3 here is CSVDRGNTGELFF. CDR3 bases: TGCAGCGTTGACAGGGGAAACACCGGGGAGCTGTTTTTT.

In its sample, this clonotype was seen many times. CDR3 DNA: TGCGCCAGCAGCTTGGATCTTTGGGTTGGGCCCTTCTCCTACGAGCAGTACTTC. The encoded protein is CASSLDLWVGPFSYEQYF. The rearrangement uses TRBV5-1 and TRBJ2-7; D is unclear. The CDR3 spans 18 residues. The germline gives CDR1 SGHRS, CDR2 YFSETQ. V was pared by 0 bases and J by 0 bases, with 19 bases between. Supplemented by reference TRBV5-1 and TRBJ2-7, the full variable domain reads KAGVTQTPRYLIKTRGQQVTLSCSPISGHRSVSWYQQTPGQGLQFLFEYFSETQRNKGNFPGRFSGRQFSNSRSEMNVSTLELGDSALYLCASSLDLWVGPFSYEQYFGPGTRLTVT.

This clonotype was observed a handful of times. This sequence joins TRBV12-3 or TRBV12-4 and TRBJ1-1; 7 nucleotides align to TRBD1. J was trimmed by 4 bases and V by 6 bases; bases with no gene match: 8. CDR3 length: 14 residues. The CDR3 sequence: CASRSGTVATEAFF. CDR3 nucleotide sequence: TGTGCCAGCAGATCTGGGACAGTCGCCACTGAAGCTTTCTTT.

The chain has TRBV4-1 and TRBJ1-1; D unclear. Per the germline V gene, CDR1 is MGHRA and CDR2 is YSYEKL. The CDR3 length is 15 residues. V was pared by 3 bases and J by 0 bases, with 11 bases between. CDR3 sequence: CASSQRKGMNTEAFF. CDR3 in DNA: TGCGCCAGCAGCCAGCGGAAGGGCATGAACACTGAAGCTTTCTTT.

This clonotype was seen repeatedly, ten times or more. The V and J genes are TRBV5-1 and TRBJ2-7, with 8 bases identical to TRBD1. The CDR3 spans 12 residues. Looked up from germline, CDR1 is SGHRS and CDR2 is YFSETQ. V shed 4 bases, J shed 6 bases, and the junction held 3 bases outside the gene matches. The CDR3 DNA reads as TGCGCCAGCAGCGGAGACAGGGGCGAGCAGTACTTC. This gives the protein CASSGDRGEQYF.

The V and J genes are TRBV20-1 and TRBJ2-3; D possibly corresponds to TRBD1 (6 bases). This CDR3 is built from 12 residues. Germline V gene sequence: CDR1 DFQATT, CDR2 SNEGSKA (reference sequence). The ends were cut back, 5 bases at V and 8 bases at J, with 14 bases in the middle. Written as DNA, the CDR3 is TGCAGTGCTCCCCCAGGGGTTGGTACGCAGTATTTT. Its translation is CSAPPGVGTQYF.

This chain joins TRBV7-9 and TRBJ2-2, with 7 positions matching TRBD2. The CDR3 runs 14 residues. The germline gives CDR1 SEHNR, CDR2 FQNEAQ (reference sequence). Trimming took 6 bases from V and 2 from J; bases not matched to a gene: 3. Here the CDR3 reads CASSERDNTGELFF. CDR3 nucleotide sequence: TGTGCCAGCAGTGAGCGGGACAACACCGGGGAGCTGTTTTTT.

The chain joins TRBV6-6 to TRBJ1-2; D gene uncertain. Trimming took 8 bases from V and 2 from J, leaving 12 bases between them. The CDR3 extends over 13 amino acids. Germline V gene sequence: CDR1 MNHNY, CDR2 SVGAGI (reference sequence). CDR3 loop: CASCTEHNYGYTF. In DNA form, the CDR3 reads TGTGCCAGCTGTACCGAACACAACTATGGCTACACCTTC.

The rearrangement joins TRBV20-1 to TRBJ1-1; D possibly corresponds to TRBD1 (5 bases). With 4 bases removed from V and 4 bases from J, the gap between germline ends came to 13 bases. The CDR3 is made up of 13 amino acids. CDR1 is DFQATT and CDR2 is SNEGSKA in the germline V gene (reference sequence). This chain's CDR3 is CSATRGWATEAFF. Written as DNA, the CDR3 is TGCAGTGCTACTCGGGGGTGGGCCACTGAAGCTTTCTTT.